These T cell receptor beta chains were read from a single sample in a study of spatial heterogeneity in lung cancer. TCRdb reprocessed the 5' RACE reads with MiXCR, giving one entry per CDR3 protein. The data hold over 4,000 distinct CDR3 sequences, with roughly a tenth observed a single time. This specimen consisted of PBMCs, obtained at surgery. The receptor source for this set is a male donor with early-stage non-small cell lung cancer. Each CDR3 is given with its conserved first and last residue. Fields, in order: clone size, J gene, D gene, V gene, CDR3 DNA, CDR3 protein. A D gene is named only where the DNA matches it firmly. Only some rows state a clone size, as once, few, many or a class for expanded clones.

- | TRBJ1-6 | TRBD1 | TRBV6-5 | TGTGCCAGCAGTATGGACCAGGGGGCAAATTCACCCCTCCACTTT | CASSMDQGANSPLHF
many | TRBJ2-1 | - | TRBV11-2 | TGTGCCAGCAGGAAGGGATTAGAGAATGAGCAGTTCTTC | CASRKGLENEQFF
medium-sized | TRBJ2-7 | TRBD1 | TRBV12-3/TRBV12-4 | TGTGCCAGCAGTTCGCCGGGACAGGGGGACTACGAGCAGTACTTC | CASSSPGQGDYEQYF
many | TRBJ1-1 | TRBD1 | TRBV27 | TGTGCCAGCAGTTTTCCCCGACAGGGAGGTGGAACTGAAGCTTTCTTT | CASSFPRQGGGTEAFF
medium-sized | TRBJ2-7 | - | TRBV4-1 | TGCGCCAGCAGCGCGGGAAGGGGGGTCTCGTACGAGCAGTACTTC | CASSAGRGVSYEQYF
many | TRBJ2-1 | TRBD2 | TRBV29-1 | TGCAGCGTTGAAACTAGCGCGTATGAGCAGTTCTTC | CSVETSAYEQFF
many | TRBJ2-3 | TRBD2 | TRBV5-1 | TGCGCCAGCAGCTTGGCCGCTAGCGGGGGGACTACAGATACGCAGTATTTT | CASSLAASGGTTDTQYF
many | TRBJ2-3 | - | TRBV20-1 | TGCAGTGCTTCACCGAGACGGGGGGCCGCGGCAGATACGCAGTATTTT | CSASPRRGAAADTQYF
large | TRBJ1-1 | - | TRBV9 | TGTGCCAGCCAGGCCGCGAACACTGAAGCTTTCTTT | CASQAANTEAFF
many | TRBJ2-1 | TRBD2 | TRBV5-1 | TGCGCCAGCAGCTTGAGGCCTAGCGGGGGAATAAGCTCCTACAATGAGCAGTTCTTC | CASSLRPSGGISSYNEQFF
many | TRBJ2-1 | TRBD2 | TRBV12-3/TRBV12-4 | TGTGCCAGCAGTTCCACAGCGGGGGGGCCCCGATTGTCCAATGAGCAGTTCTTC | CASSSTAGGPRLSNEQFF
medium-sized | TRBJ2-7 | - | TRBV7-9 | TGTGCCAGCAGCACCCGGGAAGAGACAGGAAGGGAATACGAGCAGTACTTC | CASSTREETGREYEQYF
many | TRBJ2-6 | - | TRBV6-1 | TGTGCCAGCAGTGAAGGGGAACCTGGGGCCAACGTCCTGACTTTC | CASSEGEPGANVLTF
- | TRBJ2-2 | - | TRBV24-1 | TGTGCCACCAGTGATCCAACGGTGAACACCGGGGAGCTGTTTTTT | CATSDPTVNTGELFF
many | TRBJ2-7 | - | TRBV19 | TGTGCCAGTAGTCTACTTACGGCAGACGAGCAGTACTTC | CASSLLTADEQYF
medium-sized | TRBJ2-7 | TRBD2 | TRBV5-1 | TGCGCCAGCAGCTTAAGCGGGGGTTACAACGAGCAGTACTTC | CASSLSGGYNEQYF
- | TRBJ1-1 | - | TRBV12-3/TRBV12-4 | TGTGCCAGCAGTTTAATGGAGGGGTCTGAAGCTTTCTTT | CASSLMEGSEAFF
many | TRBJ2-5 | TRBD2 | TRBV27 | TGTGCCAGCAGTTTTTCGGGGGGAGAGACCCAGTACTTC | CASSFSGGETQYF
many | TRBJ1-1 | - | TRBV27 | TGTGCCAGCAGTTTACAAAACAGGGACACTGAAGCTTTCTTT | CASSLQNRDTEAFF
- | TRBJ1-3 | TRBD1 | TRBV18 | TGTGCCAGCTCACCAACATGGGACAGAAACTCTGGAAACACCATATATTTT | CASSPTWDRNSGNTIYF
many | TRBJ2-4 | - | TRBV28 | TGTGCCAGCAGCACAGGGACAGCCAAAAACATTCAGTACTTC | CASSTGTAKNIQYF